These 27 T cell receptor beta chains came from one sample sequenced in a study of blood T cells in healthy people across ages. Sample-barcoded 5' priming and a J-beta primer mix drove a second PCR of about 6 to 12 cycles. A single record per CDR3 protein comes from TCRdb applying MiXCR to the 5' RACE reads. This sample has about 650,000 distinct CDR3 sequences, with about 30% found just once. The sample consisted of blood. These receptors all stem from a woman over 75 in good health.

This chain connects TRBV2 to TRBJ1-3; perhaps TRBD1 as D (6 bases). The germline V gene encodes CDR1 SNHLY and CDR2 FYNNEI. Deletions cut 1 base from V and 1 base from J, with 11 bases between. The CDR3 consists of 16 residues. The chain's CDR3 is CASSEDAGASGNTIYF. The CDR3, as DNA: TGTGCCAGCAGTGAAGACGCGGGGGCATCTGGAAACACCATATATTTT.

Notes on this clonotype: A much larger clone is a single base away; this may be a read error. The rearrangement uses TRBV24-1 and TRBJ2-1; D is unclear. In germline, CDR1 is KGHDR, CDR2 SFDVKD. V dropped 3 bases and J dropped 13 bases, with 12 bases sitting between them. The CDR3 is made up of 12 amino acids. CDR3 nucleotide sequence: TGTGCCACCAGTGATCCACAAGAGACCCAGTTCTTC. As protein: CATSDPQETQFF.

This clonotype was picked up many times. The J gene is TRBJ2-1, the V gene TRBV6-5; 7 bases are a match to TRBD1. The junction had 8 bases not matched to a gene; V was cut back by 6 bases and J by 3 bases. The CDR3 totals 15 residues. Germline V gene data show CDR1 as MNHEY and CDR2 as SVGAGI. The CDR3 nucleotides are TGTGCCAGCAGATGGGACAGTAGGAGCTACAATGAGCAGTTCTTC. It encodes CASRWDSRSYNEQFF.

The CDR3 DNA reads as TGTGCCATCAGTGAATCGAAAGGGGACAGGAACACTGAAGCTTTCTTT. Protein product: CAISESKGDRNTEAFF. This chain links TRBV10-3 with TRBJ1-1; TRBD1 aligns across 7 bases. J gave up 1 base and V 3 bases, and 8 bases lay outside the gene matches. This CDR3 is built from 16 residues. Germline V gene lookup returns CDR1 ENHRY and CDR2 SYGVKD.

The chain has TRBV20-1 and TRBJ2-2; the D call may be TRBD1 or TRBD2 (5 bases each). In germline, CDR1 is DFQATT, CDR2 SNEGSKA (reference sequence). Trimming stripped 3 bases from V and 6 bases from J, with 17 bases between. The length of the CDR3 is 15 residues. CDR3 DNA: TGCAGTGCTAGCCGACCTCCCATGGGGGCCGGGGAGCTGTTTTTT. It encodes CSASRPPMGAGELFF.

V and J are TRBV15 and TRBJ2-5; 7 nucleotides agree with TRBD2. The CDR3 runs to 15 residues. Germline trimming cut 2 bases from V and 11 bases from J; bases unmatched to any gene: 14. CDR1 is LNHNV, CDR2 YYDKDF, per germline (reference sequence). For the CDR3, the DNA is TGTGCCACCAGCAGATCCAGGGCTAGCGGCAATGAGCAGTACTTC. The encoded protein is CATSRSRASGNEQYF.

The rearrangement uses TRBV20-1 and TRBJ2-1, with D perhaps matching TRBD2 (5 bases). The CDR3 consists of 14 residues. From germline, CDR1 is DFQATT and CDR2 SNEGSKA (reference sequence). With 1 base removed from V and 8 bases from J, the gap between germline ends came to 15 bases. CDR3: CSARAGVGIDEQFF. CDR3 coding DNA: TGCAGTGCTAGAGCCGGGGTTGGGATTGATGAGCAGTTCTTC.

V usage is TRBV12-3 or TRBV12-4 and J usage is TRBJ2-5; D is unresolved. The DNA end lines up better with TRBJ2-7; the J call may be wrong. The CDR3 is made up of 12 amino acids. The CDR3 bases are TGTGCCAGCAGGATATTGGGGTACGAGCAGTACTTC. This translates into CASRILGYEQYF.

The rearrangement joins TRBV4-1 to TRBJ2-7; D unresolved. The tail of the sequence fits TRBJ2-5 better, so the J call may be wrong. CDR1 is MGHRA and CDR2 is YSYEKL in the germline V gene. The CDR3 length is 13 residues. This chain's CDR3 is CASSRVASETQYF. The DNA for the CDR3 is TGCGCCAGCAGCCGAGTAGCATCGGAGACCCAGTACTTC.

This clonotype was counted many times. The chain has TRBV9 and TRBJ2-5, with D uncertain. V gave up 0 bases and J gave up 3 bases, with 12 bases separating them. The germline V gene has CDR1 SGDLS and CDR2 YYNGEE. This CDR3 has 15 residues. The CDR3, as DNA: TGTGCCAGCAGCGTAGCGGCAGTGATAGAAGAGACCCAGTACTTC. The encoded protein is CASSVAAVIEETQYF.

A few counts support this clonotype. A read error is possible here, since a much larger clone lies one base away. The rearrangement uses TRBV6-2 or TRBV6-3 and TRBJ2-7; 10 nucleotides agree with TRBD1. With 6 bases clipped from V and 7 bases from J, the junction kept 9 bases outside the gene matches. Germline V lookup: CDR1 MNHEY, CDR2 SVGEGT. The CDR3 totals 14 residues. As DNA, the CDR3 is TGTGCCAGCAGGGAACCGGGACAGGGGAATGAGCAGTACTTC. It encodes CASREPGQGNEQYF.

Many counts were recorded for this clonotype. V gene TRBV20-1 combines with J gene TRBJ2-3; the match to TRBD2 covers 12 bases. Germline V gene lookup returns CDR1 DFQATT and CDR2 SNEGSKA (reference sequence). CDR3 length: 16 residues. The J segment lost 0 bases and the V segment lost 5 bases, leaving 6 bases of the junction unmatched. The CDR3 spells CSAALAGGSSTDTQYF. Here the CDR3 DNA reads TGCAGTGCTGCACTAGCGGGGGGCTCTAGCACAGATACGCAGTATTTT.

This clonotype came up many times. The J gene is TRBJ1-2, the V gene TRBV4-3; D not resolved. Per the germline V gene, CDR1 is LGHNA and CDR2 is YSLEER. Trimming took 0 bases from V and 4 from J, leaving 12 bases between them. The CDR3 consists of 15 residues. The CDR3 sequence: CASSQDRRIRYGYTF. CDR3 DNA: TGCGCCAGCAGCCAAGATCGTAGGATACGCTATGGCTACACCTTC.

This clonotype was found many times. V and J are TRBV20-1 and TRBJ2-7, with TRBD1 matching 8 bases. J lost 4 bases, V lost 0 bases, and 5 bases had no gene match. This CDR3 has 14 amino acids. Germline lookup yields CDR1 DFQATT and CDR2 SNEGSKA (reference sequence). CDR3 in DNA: TGCAGTGCTAGAGATCGGGACAGGACTTACGAGCAGTACTTC. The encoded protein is CSARDRDRTYEQYF.

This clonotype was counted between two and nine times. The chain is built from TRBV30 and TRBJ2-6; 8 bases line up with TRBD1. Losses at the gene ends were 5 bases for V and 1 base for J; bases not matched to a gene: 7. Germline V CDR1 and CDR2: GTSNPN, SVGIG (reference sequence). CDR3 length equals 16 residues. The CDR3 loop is CAWDQTGVSGANVLTF. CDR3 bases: TGTGCCTGGGACCAGACAGGGGTGTCTGGGGCCAACGTCCTGACTTTC.

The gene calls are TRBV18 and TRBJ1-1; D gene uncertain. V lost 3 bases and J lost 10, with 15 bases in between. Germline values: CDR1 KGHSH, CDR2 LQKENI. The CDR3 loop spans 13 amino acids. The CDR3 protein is CASSPDGLLPAFF. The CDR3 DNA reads TGTGCCAGCTCACCGGACGGTCTCCTCCCAGCTTTCTTT.

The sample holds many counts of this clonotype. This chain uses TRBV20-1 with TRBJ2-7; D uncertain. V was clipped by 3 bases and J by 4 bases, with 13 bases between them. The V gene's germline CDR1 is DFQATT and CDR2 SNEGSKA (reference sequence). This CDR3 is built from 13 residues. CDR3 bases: TGCAGTGCTAGCGTCCCAGGAATGTACGAGCAGTACTTC. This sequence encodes CSASVPGMYEQYF.

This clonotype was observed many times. CDR3 loop: CASSLALTDTQYF. The CDR3 DNA sequence: TGTGCCAGCAGCTTAGCTCTGACAGATACGCAGTATTTT. The J gene is TRBJ2-3, the V gene TRBV7-2; no firm D call. Trimming took 0 bases from V and 3 from J, leaving 4 bases between them. Germline V CDR1 and CDR2: SGHTA, FQGNSA. CDR3 length: 13 residues.

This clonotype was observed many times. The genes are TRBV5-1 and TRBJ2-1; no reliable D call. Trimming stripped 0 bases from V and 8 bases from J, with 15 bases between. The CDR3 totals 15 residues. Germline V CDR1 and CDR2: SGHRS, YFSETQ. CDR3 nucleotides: TGCGCCAGCAGCTTGGCTGGGTCCAAAGGCGATGAGCAGTTCTTC. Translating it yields CASSLAGSKGDEQFF.

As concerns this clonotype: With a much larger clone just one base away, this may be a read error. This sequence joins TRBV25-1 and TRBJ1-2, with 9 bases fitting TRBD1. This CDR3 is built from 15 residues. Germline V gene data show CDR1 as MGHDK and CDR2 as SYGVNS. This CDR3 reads CASNESGTGRSGYTF. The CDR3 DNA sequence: TGTGCCAGCAATGAATCCGGGACAGGGCGGTCTGGCTACACCTTC.

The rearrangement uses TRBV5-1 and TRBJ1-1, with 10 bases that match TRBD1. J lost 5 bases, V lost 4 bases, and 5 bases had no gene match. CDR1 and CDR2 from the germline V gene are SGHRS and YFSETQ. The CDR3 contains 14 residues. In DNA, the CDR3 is TGCGCCAGCAGCGGACAGGGGGTAGTGACTGAAGCTTTCTTT. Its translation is CASSGQGVVTEAFF.

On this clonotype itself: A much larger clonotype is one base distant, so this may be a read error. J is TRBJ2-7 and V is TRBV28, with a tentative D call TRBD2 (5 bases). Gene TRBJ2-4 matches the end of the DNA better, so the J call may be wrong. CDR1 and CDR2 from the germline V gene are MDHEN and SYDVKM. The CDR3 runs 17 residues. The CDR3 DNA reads TGTGCCAGCAGTTTCCTCGGCGGGCGGGCCGGCAAAAACATTCAGTACTTC. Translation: CASSFLGGRAGKNIQYF.

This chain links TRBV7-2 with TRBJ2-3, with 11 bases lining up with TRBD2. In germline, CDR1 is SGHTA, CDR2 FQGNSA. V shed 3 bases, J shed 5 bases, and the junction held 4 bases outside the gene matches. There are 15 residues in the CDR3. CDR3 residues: CASSFGLAGGDTQYF. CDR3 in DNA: TGTGCCAGCAGCTTTGGTCTAGCGGGAGGAGATACGCAGTATTTT.

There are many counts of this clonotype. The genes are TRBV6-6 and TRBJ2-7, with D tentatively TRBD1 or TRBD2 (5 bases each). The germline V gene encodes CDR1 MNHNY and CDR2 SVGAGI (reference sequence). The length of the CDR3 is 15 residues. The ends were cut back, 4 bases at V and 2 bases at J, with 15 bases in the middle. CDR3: CASSSSGQRTYEQYF. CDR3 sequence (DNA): TGTGCCAGCAGTTCCTCGGGGCAGCGGACCTACGAGCAGTACTTC.

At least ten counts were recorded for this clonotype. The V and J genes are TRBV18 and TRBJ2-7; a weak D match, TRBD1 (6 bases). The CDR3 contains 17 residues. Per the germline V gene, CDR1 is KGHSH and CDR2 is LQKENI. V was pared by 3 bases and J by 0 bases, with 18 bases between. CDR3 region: CASSPLPTGQSSYEQYF. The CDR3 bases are TGTGCCAGCTCACCTCTACCGACGGGACAAAGCTCCTACGAGCAGTACTTC.

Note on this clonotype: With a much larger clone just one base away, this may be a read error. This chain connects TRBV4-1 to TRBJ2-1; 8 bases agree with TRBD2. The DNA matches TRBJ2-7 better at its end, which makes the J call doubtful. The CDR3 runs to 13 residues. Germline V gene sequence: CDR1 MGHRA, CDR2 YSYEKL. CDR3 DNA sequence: TGCGCCAGCAGCCTCGGACTAGCCAATGAGCAGTACTTC. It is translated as CASSLGLANEQYF.

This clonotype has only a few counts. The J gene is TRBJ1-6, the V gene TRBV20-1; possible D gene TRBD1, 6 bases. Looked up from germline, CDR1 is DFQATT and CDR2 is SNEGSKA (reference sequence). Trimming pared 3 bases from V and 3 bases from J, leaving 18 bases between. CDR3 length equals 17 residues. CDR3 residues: CSARLGGIGRYNSPLHF. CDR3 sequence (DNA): TGCAGTGCTAGGCTAGGGGGGATCGGACGCTATAATTCACCCCTCCACTTT.